What follows is one TCR beta chain and its context. The entry originates in a study of cytomegalovirus exposure and HLA in healthy donors. The CDR3 is 12 amino acids. Germline V gives CDR1 MNHEY, CDR2 SVGAGI. Unmatched junction bases numbered 0, after V lost 8 bases and J lost 7 bases. PCR was performed using 60 Vbeta and 13 Jbeta primers. Profiled with immunoSEQ multiplex PCR; TCRdb holds only in-frame clones, not every one. The table has roughly 130,000 clones, around 72% seen once. When sampled, the donors appeared nominally healthy, though they likely had unrecorded immune exposures. This rearrangement joins TRBV6-5 to TRBJ1-6; 9 nucleotides agree with TRBD1. The source material was PBMCs. This sequence was found in a man between 18 and 35 years old in good health and CMV-seropositive. The CDR3 bases are TGTGCCAGCGGGACAGGGAATTCACCCCTCCACTTT. Its translation is CASGTGNSPLHF.